This paragraph covers one TCR beta chain sequence. This sample stems from a study of blood T cell repertoires in COVID-19. The V segment lost 6 bases and the J segment 5 bases; nucleotides outside the gene matches: 9. Germline V gene data show CDR1 as MNHEY and CDR2 as SVGAGI. The CDR3 runs 15 residues. Assay: immunoSEQ multiplex PCR; the TCRdb copy retains only in-frame clones and omits some. This sample has 150,000 to 200,000 clones, with roughly 90% found just once. The receptor was isolated from a man aged 55-75 years with acute or convalescent COVID-19. The gene calls are TRBV6-5 and TRBJ1-4, with 7 bases fitting TRBD1. The material sequenced was peripheral blood. The CDR3 bases are TGTGCCAGCAGAGATCAGGGGGTTGGAAATGAAAAACTGTTTTTT. Protein sequence: CASRDQGVGNEKLFF.